This TCR beta chain is drawn from a study of human T cells and chemical hapten exposure. Overall study: Enrolled patients were predominantly female and had alopecia areata, totalis or universalis. Overall study results and limits: TCRs whose frequency exceeded 1 in 1000 remained the same following DPC sensitization.

V dropped 3 bases and J dropped 1 base, with 7 bases sitting between them. Germline loops: CDR1 KGHSH, CDR2 LQKENI. CDR3 length: 14 amino acids. This clonotype was observed at least ten times. What it binds is unknown. This sample's time point: patch test 1, 2 weeks after DPC sensitization. Treatment given: therapeutic diphenylcyclopropenone sensitization with weekly scalp DPC. Blood draws came before every patch-test application. TCRdb recomputed calls from the RACE reads with MiXCR, one row per CDR3 protein. The table includes 84,000 or so distinct CDR3 sequences, about 10% detected once. The TCR was taken from a man aged 35-49 years with alopecia areata. Some clones in this sample may be carry-over from other donors' samples. This chain uses TRBV18 with TRBJ1-3, with TRBD1 as a possible D gene (5 bases). The sample was whole blood, taken in connection with sensitization to the hapten diphenylcyclopropenone (DPC). CDR3 amino acids: CASSPTASGNTIYF. The CDR3, as DNA: TGTGCCAGCTCACCGACAGCATCTGGAAACACCATATATTTT.